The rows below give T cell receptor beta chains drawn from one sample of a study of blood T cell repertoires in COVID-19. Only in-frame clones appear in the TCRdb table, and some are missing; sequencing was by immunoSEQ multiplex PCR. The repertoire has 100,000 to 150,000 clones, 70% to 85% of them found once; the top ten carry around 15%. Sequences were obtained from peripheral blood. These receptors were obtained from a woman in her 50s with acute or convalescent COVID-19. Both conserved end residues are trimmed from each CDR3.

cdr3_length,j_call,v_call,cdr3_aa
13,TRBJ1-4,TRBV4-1,ASSQVLTGGEKLF
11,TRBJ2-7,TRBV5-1,ASSLAIGGEQY
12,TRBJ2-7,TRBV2,ASRGTGGGYEQY
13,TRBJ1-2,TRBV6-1,ASSELGQGPYGYT
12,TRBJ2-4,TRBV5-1,ASSLSTETNIQY
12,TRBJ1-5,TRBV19,ASSMLQGFQPQH
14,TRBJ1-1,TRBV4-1,ASSQDWLGGNTEAF
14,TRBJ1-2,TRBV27,ASSLERGGGLYGYT
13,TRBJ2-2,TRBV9,ASSVETGEGGELF
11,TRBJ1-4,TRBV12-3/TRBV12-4,ASNRDSYEKLF
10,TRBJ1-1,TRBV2,ASTRQYTEAF
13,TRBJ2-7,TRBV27,ASSLSGQGGYEQY
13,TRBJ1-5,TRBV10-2,ASSEGGAGNQPQH
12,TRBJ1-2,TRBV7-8,ASSTQGNYYGYT
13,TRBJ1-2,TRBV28,ASSPPNRALYGYT
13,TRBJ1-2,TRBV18,ASSQRTVPNYGYT
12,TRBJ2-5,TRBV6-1,ASSEPGGQETQY
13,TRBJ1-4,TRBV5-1,ARSAGAGGNEKLF
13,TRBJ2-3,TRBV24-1,ATSDRDSPTDTQY
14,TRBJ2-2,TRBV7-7,ASSLRPTERTGELF
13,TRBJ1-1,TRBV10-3,AISENRGKSTEAF
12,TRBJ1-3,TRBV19,ASSIPGDGNTIY
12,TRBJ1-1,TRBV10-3,AISVAGENTEAF
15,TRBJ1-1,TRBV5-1,ASSLEGGFSPSTEAF
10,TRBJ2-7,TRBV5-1,ASHEGLYEQY
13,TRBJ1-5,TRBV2,ASSAGTGGNQPQH
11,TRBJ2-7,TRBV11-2,ASSLVSEGEQY
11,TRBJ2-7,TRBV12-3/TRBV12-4,ASLAGGIYEQY
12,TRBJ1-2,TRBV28,ASSPLQGWYGYT
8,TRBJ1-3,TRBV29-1,SVSDPGIY
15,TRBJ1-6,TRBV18,ASSPQHPGQGNSPLH
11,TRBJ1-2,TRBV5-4,ASRAGQDYGYT
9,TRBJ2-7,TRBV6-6,ASSYSQEQY
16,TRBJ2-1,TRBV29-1,SATKPSGGVTNYNEQF
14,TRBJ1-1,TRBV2,ASSSLDRGGSTEAF
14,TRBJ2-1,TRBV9,ASSVETSGVGDEQF
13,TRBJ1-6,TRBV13,ASSLDAVGGSPLH
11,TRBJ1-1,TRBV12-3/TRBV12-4,ASSLTGSTEAF
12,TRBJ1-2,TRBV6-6,ASSTRDSVYGYT
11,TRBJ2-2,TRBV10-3,AIRQENTGELF
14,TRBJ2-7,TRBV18,ASSHNGRGYNYEQY
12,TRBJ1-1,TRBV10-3,AISEVGGNTEAF